This TCR beta chain appears in the sequencing data of a study of T cell repertoires in cytomegalovirus infection. Study-level background: As its CMV epitopes, the study selected recently identified HLA-C-restricted and well-studied HLA-B-restricted targets. From public TCR beta signatures came an indication of both CMV infection and matching HLA type.

A single record per CDR3 protein comes from TCRdb applying MiXCR to the reads. This table holds approximately 1,000,000 distinct CDR3 sequences, approximately 33% found once. With regard to this clonotype: Its specificity is unknown. A read error may produce the germline difference seen at one junction end.

Per the germline V gene, CDR1 is DFQATT and CDR2 is SNEGSKA (reference sequence). The CDR3 spans 12 residues. The chain combines TRBV20-1 with TRBJ1-2; D gene unclear. The specimen was cultured CD8+ T cells from PBMCs, collected from culture after CMV antigen stimulation. The source of this sequence is a human donor in good health (CMV status not recorded). Some clones in this sample may be carry-over from other donors' samples. DNA of the CDR3: TGCAGTGCTTCACCTCCGGACTACGGCTACACCTTC. It specifies CSASPPDYGYTF.